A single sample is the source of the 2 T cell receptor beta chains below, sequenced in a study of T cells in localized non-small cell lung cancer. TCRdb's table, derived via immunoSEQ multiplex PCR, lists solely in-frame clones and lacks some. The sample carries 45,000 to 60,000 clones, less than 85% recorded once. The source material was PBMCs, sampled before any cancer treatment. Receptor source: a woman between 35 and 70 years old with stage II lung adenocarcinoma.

CDR3 region: CASSSRGQPDGYTF. The CDR3 bases are TGTGCCAGCAGCTCACGGGGGCAGCCGGATGGCTACACCTTC. The chain is built from TRBV11-2 and TRBJ1-2; D might be TRBD1 (6 bases). The V end was cut by 4 bases, the J end by 6 bases, with 15 bases between. The length of the CDR3 is 14 residues. In germline, CDR1 is SGHAT, CDR2 FQNNGV.

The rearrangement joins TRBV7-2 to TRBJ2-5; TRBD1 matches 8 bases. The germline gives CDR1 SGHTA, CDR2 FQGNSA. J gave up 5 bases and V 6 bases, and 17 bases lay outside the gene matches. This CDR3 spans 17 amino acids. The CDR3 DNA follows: TGTGCCAGCAGGTCCTTGCGACTGGACAGGGTCGCCGAGACCCAGTACTTC. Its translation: CASRSLRLDRVAETQYF.